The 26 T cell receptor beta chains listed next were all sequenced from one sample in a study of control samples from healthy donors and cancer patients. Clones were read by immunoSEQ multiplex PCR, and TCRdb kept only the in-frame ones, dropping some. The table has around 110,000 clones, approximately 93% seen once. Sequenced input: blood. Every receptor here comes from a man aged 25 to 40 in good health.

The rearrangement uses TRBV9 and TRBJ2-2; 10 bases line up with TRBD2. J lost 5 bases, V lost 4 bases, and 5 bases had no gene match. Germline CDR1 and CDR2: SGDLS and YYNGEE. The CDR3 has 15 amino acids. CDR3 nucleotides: TGTGCCAGCAGCATTAGCGGGGGGAGTACCGGGGAGCTGTTTTTT. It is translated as CASSISGGSTGELFF. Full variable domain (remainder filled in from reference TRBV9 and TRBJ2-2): DSGVTQTPKHLITATGQRVTLRCSPRSGDLSVYWYQQSLDQGLQFLIQYYNGEERAKGNILERFSAQQFPDLHSELNLSSLELGDSALYFCASSISGGSTGELFFGEGSRLTVL.

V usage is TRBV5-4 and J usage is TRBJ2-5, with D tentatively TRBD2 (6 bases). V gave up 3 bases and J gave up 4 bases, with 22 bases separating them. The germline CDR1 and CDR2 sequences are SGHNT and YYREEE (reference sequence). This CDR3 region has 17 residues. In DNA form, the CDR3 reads TGTGCCAGCAGCTCCGGGACTCCCTCGGGGGTGAGAGAGACCCAGTACTTC. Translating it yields CASSSGTPSGVRETQYF.

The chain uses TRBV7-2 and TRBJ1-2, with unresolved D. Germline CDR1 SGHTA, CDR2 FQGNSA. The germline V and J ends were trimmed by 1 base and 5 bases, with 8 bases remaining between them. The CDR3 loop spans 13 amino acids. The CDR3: CASSLDAGYGYTF. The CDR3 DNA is TGTGCCAGCAGCTTAGATGCGGGGTATGGCTACACCTTC.

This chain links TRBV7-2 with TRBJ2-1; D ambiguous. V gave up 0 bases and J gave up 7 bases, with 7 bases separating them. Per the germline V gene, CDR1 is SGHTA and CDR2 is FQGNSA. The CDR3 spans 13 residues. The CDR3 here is CASSLALINEQFF. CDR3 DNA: TGTGCCAGCAGCTTAGCCCTAATTAATGAGCAGTTCTTC.

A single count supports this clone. DNA for the CDR3: TGTGCCAGCAGCCTGTTGTCTGGAAACACCATATATTTT. Translated, it gives CASSLLSGNTIYF. This chain links TRBV12-3 or TRBV12-4 with TRBJ1-3; D unclear. This CDR3 region has 13 residues. V was pared by 6 bases and J by 1 base, with 7 bases between.

The CDR3 DNA sequence: TGTGCCAGCAGTTTGGCAGGGCACGGCACTGAAGCTTTCTTT. Protein product: CASSLAGHGTEAFF. The chain is built from TRBV27 and TRBJ1-1, with D maybe TRBD1 (5 bases). The ends were cut back, 3 bases at V and 4 bases at J, with 12 bases in the middle. Germline V gene data show CDR1 as MNHEY and CDR2 as SMNVEV (reference sequence). The CDR3 has 14 amino acids.

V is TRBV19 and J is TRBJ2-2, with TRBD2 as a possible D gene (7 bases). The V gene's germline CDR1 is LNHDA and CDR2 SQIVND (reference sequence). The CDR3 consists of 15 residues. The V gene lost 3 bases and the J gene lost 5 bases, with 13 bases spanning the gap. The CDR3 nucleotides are TGTGCCAGTAGTATCGGCAGGGGAGGGACCGGGGAGCTGTTTTTT. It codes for CASSIGRGGTGELFF.

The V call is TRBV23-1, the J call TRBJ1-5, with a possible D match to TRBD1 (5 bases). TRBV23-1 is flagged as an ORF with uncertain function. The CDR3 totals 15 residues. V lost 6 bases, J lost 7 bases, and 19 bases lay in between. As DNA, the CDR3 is TGCGCCAGCAGCCATGGAGGGGAAGGGGAACAGCCCCAGCATTTT. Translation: CASSHGGEGEQPQHF.

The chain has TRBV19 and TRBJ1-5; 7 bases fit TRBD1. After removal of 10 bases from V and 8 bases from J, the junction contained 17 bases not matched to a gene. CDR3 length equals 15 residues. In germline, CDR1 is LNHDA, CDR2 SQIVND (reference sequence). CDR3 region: CATALARGPGKPQHF. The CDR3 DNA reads TGTGCCACCGCCCTGGCTAGGGGGCCGGGGAAGCCCCAGCATTTT.

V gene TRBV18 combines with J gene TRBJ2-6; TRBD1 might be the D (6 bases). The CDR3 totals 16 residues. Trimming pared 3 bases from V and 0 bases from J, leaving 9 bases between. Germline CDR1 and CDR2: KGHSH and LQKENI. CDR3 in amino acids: CASSPQQGSGANVLTF. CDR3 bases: TGTGCCAGCTCACCCCAACAGGGCTCTGGGGCCAACGTCCTGACTTTC.

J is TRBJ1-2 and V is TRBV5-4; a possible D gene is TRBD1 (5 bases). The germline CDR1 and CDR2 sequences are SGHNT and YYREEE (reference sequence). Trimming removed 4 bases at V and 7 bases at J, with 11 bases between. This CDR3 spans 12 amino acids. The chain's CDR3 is CASSPGLAGYTF. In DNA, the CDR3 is TGTGCCAGCAGCCCAGGGCTGGCTGGCTACACCTTC. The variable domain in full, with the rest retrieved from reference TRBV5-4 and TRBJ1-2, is ETGVTQSPTHLIKTRGQQVTLRCSSQSGHNTVSWYQQALGQGPQFIFQYYREEENGRGNFPPRFSGLQFPNYSSELNVNALELDDSALYLCASSPGLAGYTFGSGTRLTVV.

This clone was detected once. Here the CDR3 reads CASSPGPGLSSYNEQFF. CDR3 bases: TGTGCCAGCAGCCCGGGACCGGGACTGAGCTCCTACAATGAGCAGTTCTTC. The V gene is TRBV9, the J gene TRBJ2-1, with a weak D call TRBD2 (6 bases). CDR1 is SGDLS and CDR2 is YYNGEE in the germline V gene. The CDR3 extends over 17 amino acids. Trimming took 4 bases from V and 0 from J, leaving 17 bases between them.

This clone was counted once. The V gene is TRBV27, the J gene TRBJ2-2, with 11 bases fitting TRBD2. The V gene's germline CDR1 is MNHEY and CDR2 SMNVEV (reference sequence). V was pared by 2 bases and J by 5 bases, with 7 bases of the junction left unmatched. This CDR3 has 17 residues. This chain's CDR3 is CASSLILAGGDTGELFF. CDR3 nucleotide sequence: TGTGCCAGCAGTTTAATCCTAGCGGGGGGTGATACCGGGGAGCTGTTTTTT.

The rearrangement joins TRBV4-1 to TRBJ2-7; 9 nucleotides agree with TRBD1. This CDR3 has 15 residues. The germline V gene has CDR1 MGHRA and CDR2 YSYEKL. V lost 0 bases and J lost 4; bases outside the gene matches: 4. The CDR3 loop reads CASSQDLDRGYEQYF. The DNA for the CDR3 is TGCGCCAGCAGCCAAGACCTGGACAGGGGTTACGAGCAGTACTTC.

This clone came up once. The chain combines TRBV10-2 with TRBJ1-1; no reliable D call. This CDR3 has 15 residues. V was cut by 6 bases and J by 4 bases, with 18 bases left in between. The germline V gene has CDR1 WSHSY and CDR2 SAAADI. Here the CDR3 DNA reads TGCGCCAGCAGGCCTCCTCGGGCGGCCCCCACTGAAGCTTTCTTT. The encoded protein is CASRPPRAAPTEAFF.

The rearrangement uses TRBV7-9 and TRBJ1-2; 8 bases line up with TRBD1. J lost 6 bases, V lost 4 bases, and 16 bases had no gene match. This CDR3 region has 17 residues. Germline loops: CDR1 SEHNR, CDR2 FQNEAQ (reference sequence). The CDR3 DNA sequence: TGTGCCAGCAGCTCAACCTTAAGGTTGGGACAGGTTAATGGCTACACCTTC. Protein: CASSSTLRLGQVNGYTF.

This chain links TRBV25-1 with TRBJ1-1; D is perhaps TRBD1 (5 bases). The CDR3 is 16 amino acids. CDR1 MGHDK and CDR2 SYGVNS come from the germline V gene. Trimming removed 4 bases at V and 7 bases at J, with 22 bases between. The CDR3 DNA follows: TGTGCCAGCAGTGGACAGATTCCCCTTGGACGGGGTGAAGCTTTCTTT. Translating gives CASSGQIPLGRGEAFF. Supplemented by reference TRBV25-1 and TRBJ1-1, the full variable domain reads EADIYQTPRYLVIGTGKKITLECSQTMGHDKMYWYQQDPGMELHLIHYSYGVNSTEKGDLSSESTVSRIRTEHFPLTLESARPSHTSQYLCASSGQIPLGRGEAFFGQGTRLTVV.

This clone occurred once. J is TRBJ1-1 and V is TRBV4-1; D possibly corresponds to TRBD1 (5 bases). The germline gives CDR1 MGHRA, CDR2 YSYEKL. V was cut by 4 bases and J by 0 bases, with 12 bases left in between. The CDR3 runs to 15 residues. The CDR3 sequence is CASSPPGRMNTEAFF. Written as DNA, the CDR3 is TGCGCCAGCAGCCCCCCGGGACGGATGAACACTGAAGCTTTCTTT.

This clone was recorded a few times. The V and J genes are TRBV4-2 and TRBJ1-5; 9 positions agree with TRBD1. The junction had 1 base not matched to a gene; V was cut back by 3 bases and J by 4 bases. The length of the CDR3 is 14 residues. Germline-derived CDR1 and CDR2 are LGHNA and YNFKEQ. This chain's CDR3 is CASSQDRGNQPQHF. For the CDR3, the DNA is TGTGCCAGCAGCCAGGACAGGGGTAATCAGCCCCAGCATTTT.

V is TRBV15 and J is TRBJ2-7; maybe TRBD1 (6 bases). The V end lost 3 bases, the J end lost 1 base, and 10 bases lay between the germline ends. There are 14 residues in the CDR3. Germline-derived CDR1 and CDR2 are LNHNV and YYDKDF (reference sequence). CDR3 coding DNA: TGTGCCACCAGCAGGGTGAGGGGGTCCTACGAGCAGTACTTC. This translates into CATSRVRGSYEQYF.

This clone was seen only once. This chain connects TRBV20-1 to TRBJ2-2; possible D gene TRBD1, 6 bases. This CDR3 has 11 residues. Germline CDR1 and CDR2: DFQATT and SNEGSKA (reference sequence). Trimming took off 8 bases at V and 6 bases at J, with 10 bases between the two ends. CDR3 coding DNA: TGCAGTTGCGAGGGGGCCGGGGAGCTGTTTTTT. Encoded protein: CSCEGAGELFF.

The CDR3 loop reads CAWSLGQRETQYF. The CDR3 region has the DNA TGTGCCTGGAGTTTGGGACAGCGAGAGACCCAGTACTTC. The V and J genes are TRBV30 and TRBJ2-5; the match to TRBD1 covers 7 bases. J lost 4 bases, V lost 2 bases, and 4 bases had no gene match. The CDR3 loop spans 13 amino acids. Germline CDR1 is GTSNPN and CDR2 is SVGIG (reference sequence).

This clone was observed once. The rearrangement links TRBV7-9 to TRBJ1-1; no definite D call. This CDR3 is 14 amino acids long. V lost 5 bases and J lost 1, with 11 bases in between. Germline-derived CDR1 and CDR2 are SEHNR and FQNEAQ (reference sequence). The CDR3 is CASSPPGGNTEAFF. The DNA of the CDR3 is TGTGCCAGCAGCCCCCCCGGCGGGAACACTGAAGCTTTCTTT.

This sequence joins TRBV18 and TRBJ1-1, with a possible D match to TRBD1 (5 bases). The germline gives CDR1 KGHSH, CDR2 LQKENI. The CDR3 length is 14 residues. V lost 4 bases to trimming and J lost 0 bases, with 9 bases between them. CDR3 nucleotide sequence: TGTGCCAGCTCACTCGACAGTTTGAACACTGAAGCTTTCTTT. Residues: CASSLDSLNTEAFF.

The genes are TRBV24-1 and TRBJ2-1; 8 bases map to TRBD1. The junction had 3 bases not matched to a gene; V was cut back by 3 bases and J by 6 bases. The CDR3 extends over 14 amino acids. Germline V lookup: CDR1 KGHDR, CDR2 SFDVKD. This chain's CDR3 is CATSDPGTGNEQFF. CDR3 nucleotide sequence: TGTGCCACCAGTGATCCCGGGACAGGCAATGAGCAGTTCTTC.

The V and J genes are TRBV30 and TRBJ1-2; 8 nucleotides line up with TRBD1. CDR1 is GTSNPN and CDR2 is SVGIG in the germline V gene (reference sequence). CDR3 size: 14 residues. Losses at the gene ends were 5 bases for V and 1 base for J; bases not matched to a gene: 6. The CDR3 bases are TGTGCCTGGGCCCGGACAGGGTATAACTATGGCTACACCTTC. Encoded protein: CAWARTGYNYGYTF.